This record concerns one T cell receptor (beta chain) sequence. Clones were read by immunoSEQ multiplex PCR, and TCRdb kept only the in-frame ones, dropping some. The sample lists some 360,000 clones; around nine tenths were seen once. The record originates from a study of blood T cell repertoires in COVID-19. Across the study: Donors in the United States, Italy and Spain gave samples during acute or convalescent COVID-19.

The TCR comes from a woman in her thirties who had been exposed to COVID-19. Specimen: PBMCs or T cells enriched from blood (not recorded which).

The CDR3 loop reads CASSRYRQGVDTEAFF. In DNA, the CDR3 is TGTGCCAGCAGTCGCTACCGGCAGGGGGTCGATACTGAAGCTTTCTTT. The J gene is TRBJ1-1, the V gene TRBV27; 7 positions agree with TRBD1. The CDR3 is 16 residues long. Germline CDR1 reads MNHEY; CDR2 reads SMNVEV (reference sequence). Trimming cost V 5 bases and J 5 bases; bases outside gene matches: 14.